The clone carrying this T cell receptor (beta chain) occurred a few times. The PCR contained 60 Vbeta and 13 Jbeta primers. Measured with immunoSEQ multiplex PCR; TCRdb has only the in-frame clones, and not every one. Of about 140,000 clones listed, roughly 77% were seen once; the top ten hold around 1.6%. These data come from a study of cytomegalovirus exposure and HLA in healthy donors. The CDR3 is 13 amino acids. Trimming took 5 bases from V and 6 from J, leaving 14 bases between them. Germline V gives CDR1 LNHDA, CDR2 SQIVND (reference sequence). Sequences were obtained from PBMCs. The chain couples TRBV19 to TRBJ2-7, with D possibly being TRBD2 (5 bases). The sequence came from a woman in her 30s in good health and CMV-seronegative. The CDR3 DNA sequence: TGTGCCAGTAGTCTCGGGAAGAGAGGCGAGCAGTACTTC. Protein sequence: CASSLGKRGEQYF.